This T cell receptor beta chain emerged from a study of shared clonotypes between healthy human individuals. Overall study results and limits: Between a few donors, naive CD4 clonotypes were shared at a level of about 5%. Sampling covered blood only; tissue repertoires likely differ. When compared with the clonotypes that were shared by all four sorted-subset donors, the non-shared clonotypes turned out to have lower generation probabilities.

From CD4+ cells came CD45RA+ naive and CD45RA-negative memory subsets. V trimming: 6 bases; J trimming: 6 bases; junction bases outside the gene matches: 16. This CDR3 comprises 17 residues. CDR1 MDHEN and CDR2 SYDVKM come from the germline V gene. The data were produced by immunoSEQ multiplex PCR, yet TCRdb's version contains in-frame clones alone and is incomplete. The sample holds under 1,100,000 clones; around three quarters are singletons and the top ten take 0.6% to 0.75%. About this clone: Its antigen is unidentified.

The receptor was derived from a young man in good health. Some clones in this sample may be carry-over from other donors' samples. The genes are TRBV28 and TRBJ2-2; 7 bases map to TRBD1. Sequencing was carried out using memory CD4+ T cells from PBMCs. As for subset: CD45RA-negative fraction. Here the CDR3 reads CASRGQWGGIVPGELFF. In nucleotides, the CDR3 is TGTGCCAGCAGGGGACAGTGGGGCGGCATAGTTCCCGGGGAGCTGTTTTTT.